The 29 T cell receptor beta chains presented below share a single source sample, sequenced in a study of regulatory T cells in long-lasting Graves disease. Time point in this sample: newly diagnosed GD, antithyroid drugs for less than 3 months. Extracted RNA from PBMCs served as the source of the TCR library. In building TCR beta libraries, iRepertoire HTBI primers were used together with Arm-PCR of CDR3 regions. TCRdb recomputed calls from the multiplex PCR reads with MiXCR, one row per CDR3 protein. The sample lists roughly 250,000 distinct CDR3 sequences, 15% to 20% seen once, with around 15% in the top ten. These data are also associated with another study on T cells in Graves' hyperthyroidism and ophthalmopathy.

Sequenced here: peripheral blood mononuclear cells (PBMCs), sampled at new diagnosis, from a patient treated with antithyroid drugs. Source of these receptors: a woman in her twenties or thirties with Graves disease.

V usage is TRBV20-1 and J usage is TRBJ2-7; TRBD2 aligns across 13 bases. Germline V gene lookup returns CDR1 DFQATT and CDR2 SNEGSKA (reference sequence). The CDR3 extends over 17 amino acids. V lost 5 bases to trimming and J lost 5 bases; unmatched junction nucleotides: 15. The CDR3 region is CSAVPLTSGGAANEQYF. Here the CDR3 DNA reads TGCAGTGCTGTCCCCTTAACTAGCGGGGGGGCGGCCAACGAGCAGTACTTC.

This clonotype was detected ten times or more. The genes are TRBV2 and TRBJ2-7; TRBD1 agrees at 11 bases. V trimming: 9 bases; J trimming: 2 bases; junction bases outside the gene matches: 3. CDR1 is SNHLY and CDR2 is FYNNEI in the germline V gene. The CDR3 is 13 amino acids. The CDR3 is CAREGQGAYEQYF. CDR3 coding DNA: TGTGCCAGAGAGGGACAGGGGGCCTACGAGCAGTACTTC.

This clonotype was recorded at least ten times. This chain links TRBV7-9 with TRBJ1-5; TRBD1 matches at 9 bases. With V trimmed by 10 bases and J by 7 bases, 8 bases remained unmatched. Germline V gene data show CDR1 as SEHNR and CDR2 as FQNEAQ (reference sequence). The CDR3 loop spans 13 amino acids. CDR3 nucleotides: TGTGCCACCACCACAGGGGGCAGACAGCCCCAGCATTTT. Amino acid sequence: CATTTGGRQPQHF. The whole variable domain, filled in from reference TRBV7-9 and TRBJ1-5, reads DTGVSQNPRHKITKRGQNVTFRCDPISEHNRLYWYRQTLGQGPEFLTYFQNEAQLEKSRLLSDRFSAERPKGSFSTLEIQRTEQGDSAMYLCATTTGGRQPQHFGDGTRLSIL.

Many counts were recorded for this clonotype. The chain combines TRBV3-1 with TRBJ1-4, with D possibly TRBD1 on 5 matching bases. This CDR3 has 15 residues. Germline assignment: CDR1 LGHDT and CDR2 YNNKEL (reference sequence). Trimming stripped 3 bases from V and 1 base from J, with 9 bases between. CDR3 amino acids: CASSQDGGTNEKLFF. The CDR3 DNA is TGTGCCAGCAGCCAGGACGGGGGAACTAATGAAAAACTGTTTTTT. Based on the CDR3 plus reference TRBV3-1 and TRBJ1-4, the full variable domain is DTAVSQTPKYLVTQMGNDKSIKCEQNLGHDTMYWYKQDSKKFLKIMFSYNNKELIINETVPNRFSPKSPDKAHLNLHINSLELGDSAVYFCASSQDGGTNEKLFFGSGTQLSVL.

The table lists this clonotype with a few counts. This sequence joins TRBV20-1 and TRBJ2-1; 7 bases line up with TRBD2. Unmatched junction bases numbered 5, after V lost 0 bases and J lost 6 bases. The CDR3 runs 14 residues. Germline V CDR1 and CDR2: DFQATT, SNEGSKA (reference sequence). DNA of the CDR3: TGCAGTGCTAGAGAGGGGGGGGGGGGCAATGAGCAGTTCTTC. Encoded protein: CSAREGGGGNEQFF.

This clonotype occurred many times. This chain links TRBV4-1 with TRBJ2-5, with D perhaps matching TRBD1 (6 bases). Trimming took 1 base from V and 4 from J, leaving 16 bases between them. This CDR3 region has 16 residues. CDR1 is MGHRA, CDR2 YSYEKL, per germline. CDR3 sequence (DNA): TGCGCCAGCAGCCAAGTCGATGCACAGGGTAGAGAGACCCAGTACTTC. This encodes CASSQVDAQGRETQYF.

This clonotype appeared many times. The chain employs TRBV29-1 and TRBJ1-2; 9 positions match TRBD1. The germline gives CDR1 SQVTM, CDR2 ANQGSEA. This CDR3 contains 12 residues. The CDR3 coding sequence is TGCGCATGGGGACAGGGACAGCGAGGCTACACCTTC. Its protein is CAWGQGQRGYTF.

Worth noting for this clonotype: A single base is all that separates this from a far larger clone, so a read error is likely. CDR3 bases: TGTGCCAGCAGCTTACAGGGCTCCTACAATGAGCAGTACTTC. Protein product: CASSLQGSYNEQYF. The V and J genes are TRBV7-9 and TRBJ2-7; D is possibly TRBD1 (5 bases). Looked up from germline, CDR1 is SEHNR and CDR2 is FQNEAQ (reference sequence). Trimming removed 2 bases from V and 7 bases from J, with 15 bases in between. The CDR3 is 14 amino acids.

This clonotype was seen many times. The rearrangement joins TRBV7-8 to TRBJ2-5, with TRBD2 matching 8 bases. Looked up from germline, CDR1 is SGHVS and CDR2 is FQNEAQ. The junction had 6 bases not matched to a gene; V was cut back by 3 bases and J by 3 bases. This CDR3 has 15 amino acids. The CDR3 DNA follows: TGTGCCAGCAGCTTGGCCGGGACTAGAAAAGAGACCCAGTACTTC. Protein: CASSLAGTRKETQYF. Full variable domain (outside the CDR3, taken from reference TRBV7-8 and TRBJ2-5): GAGVSQSPRYKVAKRGQDVALRCDPISGHVSLFWYQQALGQGPEFLTYFQNEAQLDKSGLPSDRFFAERPEGSVSTLKIQRTQQEDSAVYLCASSLAGTRKETQYFGPGTRLLVL.

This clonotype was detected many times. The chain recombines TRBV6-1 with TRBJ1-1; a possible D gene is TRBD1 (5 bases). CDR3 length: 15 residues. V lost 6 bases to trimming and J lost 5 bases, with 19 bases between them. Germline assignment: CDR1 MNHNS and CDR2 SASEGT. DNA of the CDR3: TGTGCCAGCAGGGCAGGGCCAACTCACACGACTGAAGCTTTCTTT. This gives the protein CASRAGPTHTTEAFF.

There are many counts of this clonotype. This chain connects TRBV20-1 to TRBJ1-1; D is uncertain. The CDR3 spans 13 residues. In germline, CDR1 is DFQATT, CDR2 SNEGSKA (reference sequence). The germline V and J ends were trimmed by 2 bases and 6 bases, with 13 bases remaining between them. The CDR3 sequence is CSARTNPSPEAFF. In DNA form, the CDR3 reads TGCAGTGCTAGAACCAATCCCAGCCCTGAAGCTTTCTTT.

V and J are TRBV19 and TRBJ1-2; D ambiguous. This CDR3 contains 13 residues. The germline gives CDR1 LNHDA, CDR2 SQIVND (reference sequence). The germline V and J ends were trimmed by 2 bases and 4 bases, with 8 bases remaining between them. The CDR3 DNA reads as TGTGCCAGTAGTATACGGCGTAGCTATGGCTACACCTTC. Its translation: CASSIRRSYGYTF.

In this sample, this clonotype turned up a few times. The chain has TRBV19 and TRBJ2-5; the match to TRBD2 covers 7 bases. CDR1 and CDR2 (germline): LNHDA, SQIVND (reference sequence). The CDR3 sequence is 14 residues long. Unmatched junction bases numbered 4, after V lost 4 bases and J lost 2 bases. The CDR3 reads CASSTRDYQETQYF. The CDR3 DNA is TGTGCCAGTAGTACCCGGGACTATCAAGAGACCCAGTACTTC.

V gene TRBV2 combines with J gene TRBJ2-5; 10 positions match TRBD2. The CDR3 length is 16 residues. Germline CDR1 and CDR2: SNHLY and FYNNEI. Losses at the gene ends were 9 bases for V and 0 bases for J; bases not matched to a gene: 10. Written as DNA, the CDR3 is TGTGCCAGTGGTGAACTAGCGGGACCTTACCAAGAGACCCAGTACTTC. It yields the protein CASGELAGPYQETQYF.

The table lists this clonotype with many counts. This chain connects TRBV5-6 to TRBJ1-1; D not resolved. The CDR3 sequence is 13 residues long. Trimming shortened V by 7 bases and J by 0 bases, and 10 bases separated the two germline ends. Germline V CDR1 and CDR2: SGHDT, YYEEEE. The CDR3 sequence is CASLSLMNTEAFF. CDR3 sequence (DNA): TGTGCCAGCCTTTCCCTAATGAACACTGAAGCTTTCTTT.

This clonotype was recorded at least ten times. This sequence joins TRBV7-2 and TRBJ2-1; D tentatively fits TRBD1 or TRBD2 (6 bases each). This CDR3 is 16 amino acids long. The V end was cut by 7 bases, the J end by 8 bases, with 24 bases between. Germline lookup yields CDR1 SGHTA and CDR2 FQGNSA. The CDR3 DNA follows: TGTGCCAGCAACTCACGTGGGGGGCCCAGAGGGGATGAGCAGTTCTTC. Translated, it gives CASNSRGGPRGDEQFF.

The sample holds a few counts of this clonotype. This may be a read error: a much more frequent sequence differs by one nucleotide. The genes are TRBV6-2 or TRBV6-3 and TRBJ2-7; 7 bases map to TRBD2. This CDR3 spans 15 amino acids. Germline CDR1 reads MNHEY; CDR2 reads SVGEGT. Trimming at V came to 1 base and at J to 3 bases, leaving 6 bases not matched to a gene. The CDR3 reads CASSYFGSGGYEQYF. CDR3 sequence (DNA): TGTGCCAGCAGTTACTTTGGGTCGGGGGGCTACGAGCAGTACTTC.

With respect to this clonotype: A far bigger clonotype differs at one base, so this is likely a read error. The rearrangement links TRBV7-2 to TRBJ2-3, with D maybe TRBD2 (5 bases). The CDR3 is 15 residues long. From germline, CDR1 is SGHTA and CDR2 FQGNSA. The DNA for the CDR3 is TGTGCCAGCAGTGAAGGCGGGCCACTCACAGATACGCAGTGTTTT. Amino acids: CASSEGGPLTDTQCF.

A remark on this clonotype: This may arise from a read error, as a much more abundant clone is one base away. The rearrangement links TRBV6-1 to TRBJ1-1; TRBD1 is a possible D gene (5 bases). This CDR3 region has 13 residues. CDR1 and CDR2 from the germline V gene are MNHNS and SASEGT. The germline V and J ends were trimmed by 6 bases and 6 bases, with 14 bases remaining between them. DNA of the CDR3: TGTGCCAGCAGACCCTCAGGGAGTGCTGAAGCTTTCTTT. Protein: CASRPSGSAEAFF.

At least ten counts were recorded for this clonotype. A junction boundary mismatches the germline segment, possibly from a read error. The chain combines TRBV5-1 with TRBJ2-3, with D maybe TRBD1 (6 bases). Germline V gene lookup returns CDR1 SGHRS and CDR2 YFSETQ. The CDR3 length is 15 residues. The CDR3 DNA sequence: TGTGCCAGCAGCTGGGGACAATCGAACACAGATACGCAGTATTTT. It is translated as CASSWGQSNTDTQYF.

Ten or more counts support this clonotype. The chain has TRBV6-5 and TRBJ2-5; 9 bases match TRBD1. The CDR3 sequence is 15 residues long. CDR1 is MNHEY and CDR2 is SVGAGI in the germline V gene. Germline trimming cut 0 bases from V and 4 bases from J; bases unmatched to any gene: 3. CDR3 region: CASSYSRGQGETQYF. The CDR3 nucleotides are TGTGCCAGCAGTTACTCGAGGGGACAGGGAGAGACCCAGTACTTC.

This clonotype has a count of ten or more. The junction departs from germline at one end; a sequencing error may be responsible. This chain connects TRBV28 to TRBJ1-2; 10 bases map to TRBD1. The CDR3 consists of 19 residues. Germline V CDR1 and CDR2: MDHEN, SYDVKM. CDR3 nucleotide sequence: TGTACCAGCAGTCCCCGTTATGCCCGCGGACAGGGGGGACCGGAGGGCTACACCTTC. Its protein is CTSSPRYARGQGGPEGYTF.

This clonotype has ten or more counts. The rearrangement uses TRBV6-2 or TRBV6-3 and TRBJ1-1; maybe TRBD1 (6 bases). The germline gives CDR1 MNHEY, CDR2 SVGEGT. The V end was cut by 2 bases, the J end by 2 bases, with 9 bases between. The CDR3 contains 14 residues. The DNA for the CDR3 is TGTGCCAGCAGTTACCGGGGGCCTAACACTGAAGCTTTCTTT. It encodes CASSYRGPNTEAFF.

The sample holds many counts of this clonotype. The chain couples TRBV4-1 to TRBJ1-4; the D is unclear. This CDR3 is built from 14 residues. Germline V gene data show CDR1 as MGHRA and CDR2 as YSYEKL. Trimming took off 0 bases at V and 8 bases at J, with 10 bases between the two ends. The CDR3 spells CASSQERKPEKLFF. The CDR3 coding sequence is TGCGCCAGCAGCCAAGAGCGTAAACCAGAAAAACTGTTTTTT.

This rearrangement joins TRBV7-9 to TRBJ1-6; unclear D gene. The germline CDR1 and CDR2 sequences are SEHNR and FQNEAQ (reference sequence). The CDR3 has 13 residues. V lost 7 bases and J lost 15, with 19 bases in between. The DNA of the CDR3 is TGTGCCAGCACCGACGGGTTCCCGACACACCTCCACTTT. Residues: CASTDGFPTHLHF.

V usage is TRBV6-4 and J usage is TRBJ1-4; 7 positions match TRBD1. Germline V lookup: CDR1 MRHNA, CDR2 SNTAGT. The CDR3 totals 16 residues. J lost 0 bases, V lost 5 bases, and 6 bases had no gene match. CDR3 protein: CASSYEQGTTNEKLFF. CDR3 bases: TGTGCCAGCAGTTACGAACAGGGGACAACTAATGAAAAACTGTTTTTT.

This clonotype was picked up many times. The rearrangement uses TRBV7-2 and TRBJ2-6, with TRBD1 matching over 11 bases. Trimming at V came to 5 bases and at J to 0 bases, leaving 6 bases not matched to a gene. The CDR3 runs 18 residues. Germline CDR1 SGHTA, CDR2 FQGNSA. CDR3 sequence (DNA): TGTGCCAGCAGCCTACGGACAGGGGGCGGCTCTGGGGCCAACGTCCTGACTTTC. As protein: CASSLRTGGGSGANVLTF.

In DNA, the CDR3 is TGTGCCAGCAGTGCTGGAGCCTACGAGCAGTACTTC. It translates to CASSAGAYEQYF. The genes are TRBV25-1 and TRBJ2-7; D ambiguous. Trimming pared 4 bases from V and 2 bases from J, leaving 6 bases between. The germline V gene encodes CDR1 MGHDK and CDR2 SYGVNS. CDR3 length: 12 residues.

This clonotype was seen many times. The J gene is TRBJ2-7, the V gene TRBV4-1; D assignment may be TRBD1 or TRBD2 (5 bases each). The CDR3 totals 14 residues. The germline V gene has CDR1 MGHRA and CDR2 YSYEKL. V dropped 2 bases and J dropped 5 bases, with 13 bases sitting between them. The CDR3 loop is CASSQPTRGHEQYF. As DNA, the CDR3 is TGCGCCAGCAGCCAACCAACTAGGGGCCACGAGCAGTACTTC.